The clone carrying this T cell receptor beta chain showed up just once. Its antigen remains unknown. J gave up 5 bases and V 5 bases, and 8 bases lay outside the gene matches. Germline V gene lookup returns CDR1 LGHDT and CDR2 YNNKEL (reference sequence). This CDR3 is 14 amino acids long. These data come from a study of T cell responses to AZD1222 COVID-19 vaccine. Overall study findings and caveats: Repertoire sampling occurred only after the peak T cell response. When two AZD1222 doses had been given, Spike-specific TCR breadth and depth rose. Only a handful of AZD1222 recipients, several in all, had baseline seropositivity.

Profiling relied on immunoSEQ multiplex PCR, and the TCRdb table lists in-frame clones only, not all of them. The sample includes over 150,000 clones, about 93% seen only once; the top ten take around 0.97%. The origin of this receptor is an adult who received the MenACWY meningococcal vaccine as a control. The starting material was peripheral blood, obtained 28 days after the second dose of the MenACWY control vaccine. The rearrangement links TRBV3-1 (or the pseudogene TRBV3-2) to TRBJ1-1, with TRBD1 matching 7 bases. The CDR3 region has the DNA TGTGCCAGCAGCGACACAGGGGTGGGGACTGAAGCTTTCTTT. This gives the protein CASSDTGVGTEAFF.